The following is a T cell receptor (beta chain) sequence with its context. The record originates from a study of blood T cell repertoires in COVID-19. CDR3 length equals 15 residues. CDR1 and CDR2 (germline): SGHRS, YFSETQ. With V trimmed by 3 bases and J by 6 bases, 11 bases remained unmatched. Sequenced by immunoSEQ multiplex PCR; TCRdb stores in-frame clones only, minus some. The sample lists about 86,000 clones, around nine tenths occurring once. This receptor was obtained from a woman in her forties or fifties with acute COVID-19. Sequenced material: PBMCs or T cells enriched from blood (not recorded which). The V gene is TRBV5-1, the J gene TRBJ2-7; 8 nucleotides agree with TRBD2. CDR3 residues: CASSSFSGTRREQYF. In DNA, the CDR3 is TGCGCCAGCAGCTCCTTCTCCGGGACTAGGCGCGAGCAGTACTTC.